One sample yielded the 20 T cell receptor beta chains listed below, sequenced in a study of blood T cell repertoires in COVID-19. Assay used: immunoSEQ multiplex PCR; TCRdb lists only in-frame clones, some missing. This table has some 300,000 clones, 88% appearing once. Sequences were obtained from peripheral blood. These receptors were collected from a woman in her twenties or thirties who had recovered from COVID-19.

The rearrangement joins TRBV13 to TRBJ2-1; TRBD2 aligns across 12 bases. The CDR3 has 16 residues. CDR1 and CDR2 (germline): PRHDT, FYEKMQ (reference sequence). V lost 1 base to trimming and J lost 8 bases; unmatched junction nucleotides: 6. For the CDR3, the DNA is TGTGCCAGCAGCTTAGAACTAGCGGGGGGTGGCGATGAGCAGTTCTTC. It codes for CASSLELAGGGDEQFF.

This clone was counted once. The chain carries TRBV5-6 and TRBJ2-1; 8 bases are shared with TRBD2. The CDR3 runs 16 residues. Unmatched junction bases numbered 10, after V lost 2 bases and J lost 6 bases. Germline assignment: CDR1 SGHDT and CDR2 YYEEEE. For the CDR3, the DNA is TGTGCCAGCAGCTTACCCGGGACTAGACGGTTCAATGAGCAGTTCTTC. Translated: CASSLPGTRRFNEQFF.

The gene calls are TRBV29-1 and TRBJ2-3; 8 nucleotides match TRBD2. The V segment lost 6 bases and the J segment 3 bases; nucleotides outside the gene matches: 11. The germline gives CDR1 SQVTM, CDR2 ANQGSEA. The CDR3 is 15 amino acids. The CDR3 coding sequence is TGCAGCGTGATCCCTCGAGCGGGGGTGACAGATACGCAGTATTTT. This sequence encodes CSVIPRAGVTDTQYF.

The chain has TRBV7-2 and TRBJ1-3; 7 bases match TRBD1. Germline CDR1 is SGHTA and CDR2 is FQGNSA. J was trimmed by 0 bases and V by 1 base; bases with no gene match: 3. There are 16 residues in the CDR3. In DNA, the CDR3 is TGTGCCAGCAGCTTAGGGACAGGCTCCTCTGGAAACACCATATATTTT. It yields the protein CASSLGTGSSGNTIYF.

This clone was recorded a few times. This sequence joins TRBV11-2 and TRBJ2-5; weak D call: TRBD1 (6 bases). Germline lookup yields CDR1 SGHAT and CDR2 FQNNGV. V lost 5 bases to trimming and J lost 4 bases, with 11 bases between them. The CDR3 consists of 13 residues. CDR3 loop: CASSPGQTETQYF. The CDR3 coding sequence is TGTGCCAGCAGCCCCGGACAGACAGAGACCCAGTACTTC.

The chain uses TRBV24-1 and TRBJ1-4, with D hard to call. CDR3 length equals 14 residues. Per germline, CDR1 KGHDR and CDR2 SFDVKD. V lost 3 bases and J 6 bases, leaving 10 bases between the germline ends. The CDR3 region has the DNA TGTGCCACCAGTGATGCGGCCGTGGATGAAAAACTGTTTTTT. Translated: CATSDAAVDEKLFF.

V gene TRBV27 combines with J gene TRBJ2-3; 7 bases match TRBD2. The CDR3 totals 15 residues. The V and J ends lost 3 bases and 1 base, in that order; junction bases with no gene match: 4. CDR1 is MNHEY and CDR2 is SMNVEV in the germline V gene (reference sequence). The CDR3 loop is CASSFIRGGTDTQYF. In nucleotides, the CDR3 is TGTGCCAGCAGTTTTATCCGGGGGGGCACAGATACGCAGTATTTT.

This clone has a single count. The rearrangement uses TRBV29-1 and TRBJ2-1; TRBD2 might be the D (6 bases). The V and J ends lost 6 bases and 6 bases respectively, with 18 bases between them. Germline V lookup: CDR1 SQVTM, CDR2 ANQGSEA. This CDR3 region has 14 residues. In DNA, the CDR3 is TGCAGCGTCAGAAAAACCGGGACTTTCAATGAGCAGTTCTTC. Translating it yields CSVRKTGTFNEQFF.

The V gene is TRBV4-2, the J gene TRBJ1-4; tentatively, D is TRBD1 (6 bases). This CDR3 is 15 amino acids long. The V and J ends lost 0 bases and 7 bases respectively, with 12 bases between them. Per the germline V gene, CDR1 is LGHNA and CDR2 is YNFKEQ. CDR3 residues: CASSQEYRESEKLFF. CDR3 in DNA: TGTGCCAGCAGCCAAGAGTACAGGGAGAGTGAAAAACTGTTTTTT.

The chain employs TRBV19 and TRBJ1-5, with a tentative D call TRBD1 (5 bases). CDR1 is LNHDA, CDR2 SQIVND, per germline (reference sequence). The CDR3 has 13 residues. Trimming stripped 4 bases from V and 5 bases from J, with 9 bases between. The CDR3, as DNA: TGTGCCAGTAGTAGGGGAGGGGATCAGCCCCAGCATTTT. Protein: CASSRGGDQPQHF.

V usage is TRBV5-8 and J usage is TRBJ2-1, with 8 bases identical to TRBD1. CDR1 is SGHTS and CDR2 is YDEGEE in the germline V gene. With V trimmed by 0 bases and J by 9 bases, 8 bases remained unmatched. This CDR3 region has 15 residues. CDR3 residues: CASSLGRGLIGEQFF. CDR3 DNA: TGTGCCAGCAGCTTGGGCAGGGGGCTCATTGGTGAGCAGTTCTTC.

This chain connects TRBV11-3 to TRBJ1-1, with a tentative D call TRBD1 (5 bases). The V and J ends lost 1 base and 1 base respectively, with 10 bases between them. The CDR3 is 15 residues long. Germline V gene data show CDR1 as SGHNT and CDR2 as YENEEA. The CDR3 DNA reads as TGTGCCAGCAGCTTAGGGGGGGTCGGGAACACTGAAGCTTTCTTT. Its protein is CASSLGGVGNTEAFF.

V gene TRBV27 combines with J gene TRBJ2-5; 8 nucleotides line up with TRBD1. Germline trimming cut 6 bases from V and 0 bases from J; bases unmatched to any gene: 18. This CDR3 spans 19 amino acids. Per germline, CDR1 MNHEY and CDR2 SMNVEV (reference sequence). The CDR3 DNA is TGTGCCAGCAGCTCACGAACCCTCCGGGACAGGTCGTACCAAGAGACCCAGTACTTC. Its translation: CASSSRTLRDRSYQETQYF.

This chain joins TRBV5-1 and TRBJ1-1; possible D gene TRBD1, 6 bases. V shed 0 bases and J shed 1 base, with 10 bases lying between them. The CDR3 covers 15 residues. The germline gives CDR1 SGHRS, CDR2 YFSETQ. The CDR3, as DNA: TGCGCCAGCAGCTTGGGGCCACAGGGGAACACTGAAGCTTTCTTT. Residues: CASSLGPQGNTEAFF.

V and J are TRBV7-2 and TRBJ1-2, with D unresolved. The V end was cut by 5 bases, the J end by 5 bases, with 21 bases between. Germline CDR1 SGHTA, CDR2 FQGNSA. The CDR3 is 16 residues long. CDR3 in amino acids: CASSPKPTRGQYGYTF. The CDR3 DNA is TGTGCCAGCAGCCCGAAACCGACACGAGGGCAATATGGCTACACCTTC.

The chain couples TRBV29-1 to TRBJ2-7; 7 bases map to TRBD1. There are 13 residues in the CDR3. Germline V gene data show CDR1 as SQVTM and CDR2 as ANQGSEA. V shed 4 bases, J shed 3 bases, and the junction held 6 bases outside the gene matches. The CDR3, as DNA: TGCAGCGTTGGTGGGAGACAGGGCTACGAGCAGTACTTC. This sequence encodes CSVGGRQGYEQYF.

This sequence joins TRBV5-6 and TRBJ1-2; no firm D call. Trimming shortened V by 4 bases and J by 0 bases, and 16 bases separated the two germline ends. Germline values: CDR1 SGHDT, CDR2 YYEEEE. This CDR3 is 16 amino acids long. CDR3 residues: CASSEESGKANYGYTF. The DNA of the CDR3 is TGTGCCAGCAGCGAGGAGTCGGGGAAAGCTAACTATGGCTACACCTTC.

This clone was seen at least ten times. The chain carries TRBV5-1 and TRBJ1-6; D gene uncertain. V dropped 0 bases and J dropped 6 bases, with 4 bases sitting between them. CDR1 and CDR2 (germline): SGHRS, YFSETQ. This CDR3 contains 13 residues. For the CDR3, the DNA is TGCGCCAGCAGCTTGGGGAGTAATTCACCCCTCCACTTT. Protein: CASSLGSNSPLHF.

The chain recombines TRBV10-3 with TRBJ2-5; 7 bases match TRBD2. The CDR3 is 15 residues long. V lost 6 bases and J lost 5; bases outside the gene matches: 12. From germline, CDR1 is ENHRY and CDR2 SYGVKD. CDR3 in amino acids: CAISGPGGHGETQYF. Here the CDR3 DNA reads TGTGCCATCAGCGGACCGGGGGGTCATGGGGAGACCCAGTACTTC.

This clone was seen a single time. The genes are TRBV7-2 and TRBJ2-5, with 8 positions matching TRBD1. This CDR3 comprises 12 residues. Trimming cost V 1 base and J 9 bases; bases outside gene matches: 1. CDR1 is SGHTA and CDR2 is FQGNSA in the germline V gene. DNA of the CDR3: TGTGCCAGCAGCTTAGACAGGGGGGCCCAGTACTTC. Translation: CASSLDRGAQYF.